This T cell receptor (beta chain) was captured by sequencing in a study of CD8 T cells in ankylosing spondylitis. The authors made TCR beta libraries by quantitative 5'-RACE with molecular barcodes. From the 5' RACE reads, TCRdb called clonotypes with MiXCR, one entry per CDR3 protein. This sample has approximately 300,000 distinct CDR3 sequences; under 25% occur once, and the top ten carry 3.5%. The length of the CDR3 is 13 residues. The germline V and J ends were trimmed by 2 bases and 5 bases, with 12 bases remaining between them. Germline V gives CDR1 DFQATT, CDR2 SNEGSKA (reference sequence). As regards this clonotype: What it binds is unknown.

Study outcomes and limitations: Within ankylosing spondylitis blood, a TCR beta motif made up of under 10 highly homologous variants appeared to be characteristic. Reportedly, matched ankylosing spondylitis synovial fluid was significantly enriched for disease-linked clones.

Sequencing was done on a sample of blood, either unsorted or a sorted T cell fraction (not recorded which). The chain combines TRBV20-1 with TRBJ2-5, with D possibly being TRBD2 (5 bases). This TCR derives from a female donor with ankylosing spondylitis or in good health (not recorded which). In DNA, the CDR3 is TGCAGTGCTAGAAGCCTAGCCGGGGAGACCCAGTACTTC. Protein: CSARSLAGETQYF.